The rows below give T cell receptor beta chains drawn from one sample of a study of graft-versus-host responses after intestinal transplantation. Sequencing used immunoSEQ multiplex PCR; TCRdb keeps in-frame clones, though not all of them. The table lists about 98,000 clones, about 82% of them singletons. The sample was PBMCs, taken 255 days after intestinal transplant. Every receptor here comes from a human patient who received an intestinal transplant, so some T cells may come from the graft donor. Both conserved end residues are part of each CDR3. The D gene is left open where the match is weak. The listing skips clone size in some rows; elsewhere it reads once, few, many or a size class.

clone size | J gene | V gene | D gene | CDR3 protein | CDR3 DNA
NA | TRBJ1-1 | TRBV5-4 | TRBD1 | CASSLGQGRQNTEAFF | TGTGCCAGCAGCTTGGGACAGGGGAGGCAGAACACTGAAGCTTTCTTT
NA | TRBJ2-3 | TRBV5-1 | NA | CASSLAGDTQYF | TGCGCCAGCAGCTTAGCGGGAGATACGCAGTATTTT
NA | TRBJ1-6 | TRBV27 | TRBD1 | CASSPHPGGTYNSPLHF | TGTGCCAGCAGTCCGCACCCAGGGGGCACCTATAATTCACCCCTCCACTTT
NA | TRBJ1-1 | TRBV4-1 | NA | CASSQVVGDGRTEAFF | TGCGCCAGCAGCCAAGTCGTTGGGGACGGTAGGACTGAAGCTTTCTTT
NA | TRBJ2-1 | TRBV7-8 | NA | CASSLVGRGSPSYNEQFF | TGTGCCAGCAGCTTAGTAGGTAGGGGCAGTCCTTCCTACAATGAGCAGTTCTTC
NA | TRBJ1-4 | TRBV27 | NA | CASSPLGGVNEKLFF | TGTGCCAGCAGTCCCCTGGGGGGGGTTAATGAAAAACTGTTTTTT
NA | TRBJ1-2 | TRBV19 | TRBD1 | CASSIGQGSDYGYTF | TGTGCCAGTAGTATCGGACAGGGGTCCGACTATGGCTACACCTTC
NA | TRBJ1-5 | TRBV29-1 | NA | CSVITTGPSNQPQHF | TGCAGCGTAATTACCACAGGGCCCAGCAATCAGCCCCAGCATTTT
NA | TRBJ1-1 | TRBV11-2 | NA | CASSLGGFTEAFF | TGTGCCAGCAGCTTAGGGGGTTTTACTGAAGCTTTCTTT
once | TRBJ2-3 | TRBV7-9 | NA | CASSLALGGSDFTDTQYF | TGTGCCAGCAGCTTAGCGCTCGGGGGTAGTGACTTCACAGATACGCAGTATTTT
NA | TRBJ1-5 | TRBV7-6 | NA | CASSLASNQPQHF | TGTGCCAGCAGCTTAGCGAGCAATCAGCCCCAGCATTTT
NA | TRBJ1-2 | TRBV5-4 | NA | CASSDPSSMVGYTF | TGTGCCAGCAGCGATCCCTCCTCCATGGTCGGCTACACCTTC
NA | TRBJ1-2 | TRBV28 | NA | CASSLSTLSSYGYTF | TGTGCCAGCAGTTTGTCAACCCTTAGCTCCTATGGCTACACCTTC
NA | TRBJ2-2 | TRBV4-1 | TRBD2 | CASSWGGRDTGELFF | TGCGCCAGCAGCTGGGGGGGTCGGGACACCGGGGAGCTGTTTTTT
NA | TRBJ2-5 | TRBV10-3 | NA | CAISDSHLQETQYF | TGTGCCATCAGTGATTCACACCTCCAAGAGACCCAGTACTTC
NA | TRBJ2-2 | TRBV9 | NA | CASSVVGGPGELFF | TGTGCCAGCAGCGTAGTTGGCGGGCCCGGGGAGCTGTTTTTT
NA | TRBJ2-1 | TRBV27 | NA | CASSSSGEQLNEQFF | TGTGCCAGCAGTTCGTCGGGGGAGCAGCTCAATGAGCAGTTCTTC
NA | TRBJ2-4 | TRBV7-9 | TRBD2 | CASSLAGGSKNIQYF | TGTGCCAGCAGCCTAGCGGGAGGAAGCAAAAACATTCAGTACTTC
once | TRBJ2-2 | TRBV29-1 | NA | CSVDEGNTGELFF | TGCAGCGTTGATGAGGGGAACACCGGGGAGCTGTTTTTT
NA | TRBJ2-7 | TRBV2 | TRBD1 | CASRSRDIRDRETYEQYF | TGTGCCAGCAGATCGAGGGACATCCGGGACAGGGAGACCTACGAGCAGTACTTC
NA | TRBJ2-2 | TRBV28 | NA | CASSLAGTLRSGELFF | TGTGCCAGCAGTTTAGCGGGGACTTTACGGTCCGGGGAGCTGTTTTTT
NA | TRBJ2-1 | TRBV27 | NA | CASSLSFLPRSRQTYNEQFF | TGTGCCAGCAGTTTATCCTTCTTACCTCGGTCCAGACAGACGTACAATGAGCAGTTCTTC
NA | TRBJ2-3 | TRBV25-1 | TRBD2 | CASSGRASGGATDTQYF | TGTGCCAGCAGTGGGAGGGCCAGCGGGGGGGCAACAGATACGCAGTATTTT
NA | TRBJ1-4 | TRBV2 | NA | CASSLDSSTNEKLFF | TGTGCCAGCAGTCTCGACAGCTCAACTAATGAAAAACTGTTTTTT
NA | TRBJ1-2 | TRBV2 | TRBD1 | CASSESQGEGYGYTF | TGTGCCAGCAGTGAAAGTCAGGGGGAAGGCTATGGCTACACCTTC
NA | TRBJ2-4 | TRBV27 | NA | CASSFGAGVQYF | TGTGCCAGCAGTTTTGGGGCAGGGGTTCAGTACTTC
NA | TRBJ2-2 | TRBV5-1 | NA | CASSTTGTSTGELFF | TGCGCCAGCAGTACCACCGGGACGAGCACCGGGGAGCTGTTTTTT
NA | TRBJ1-1 | TRBV7-3 | TRBD1 | CASSSRDRGTSTEAFF | TGTGCCAGCAGCTCCCGGGACAGGGGGACCTCCACTGAAGCTTTCTTT
few | TRBJ2-7 | TRBV6-5 | NA | CASSYEGRGHEQYF | TGTGCCAGCAGTTACGAAGGCAGGGGCCACGAGCAGTACTTC
NA | TRBJ2-3 | TRBV2 | NA | CASRGNTDTQYF | TGTGCCAGCAGGGGTAACACAGATACGCAGTATTTT
NA | TRBJ2-5 | TRBV7-9 | TRBD2 | CASSPQRGSGGPRGTQYF | TGTGCCAGCAGCCCACAGCGGGGTAGCGGGGGGCCAAGGGGGACCCAGTACTTC
NA | TRBJ2-5 | TRBV6-1 | NA | CASTRLGYQETQYF | TGTGCCAGCACCCGACTAGGGTACCAAGAGACCCAGTACTTC
NA | TRBJ2-1 | TRBV4-1 | NA | CASSQDIISLDSNNEQFF | TGCGCCAGCAGCCAAGATATTATTAGCCTAGACTCAAACAATGAGCAGTTCTTC
NA | TRBJ2-3 | TRBV5-4 | NA | CASGVRDTQYF | TGTGCCAGCGGGGTTCGGGATACGCAGTATTTT
NA | TRBJ2-3 | TRBV6-5 | TRBD2 | CASSYSSSGSGDTQYF | TGTGCCAGCAGTTACTCCTCTAGCGGGAGTGGGGATACGCAGTATTTT
NA | TRBJ2-3 | TRBV21-1 | NA | CASSKAGDTQYF | TGTGCCAGCAGCAAAGCCGGGGATACGCAGTATTTT